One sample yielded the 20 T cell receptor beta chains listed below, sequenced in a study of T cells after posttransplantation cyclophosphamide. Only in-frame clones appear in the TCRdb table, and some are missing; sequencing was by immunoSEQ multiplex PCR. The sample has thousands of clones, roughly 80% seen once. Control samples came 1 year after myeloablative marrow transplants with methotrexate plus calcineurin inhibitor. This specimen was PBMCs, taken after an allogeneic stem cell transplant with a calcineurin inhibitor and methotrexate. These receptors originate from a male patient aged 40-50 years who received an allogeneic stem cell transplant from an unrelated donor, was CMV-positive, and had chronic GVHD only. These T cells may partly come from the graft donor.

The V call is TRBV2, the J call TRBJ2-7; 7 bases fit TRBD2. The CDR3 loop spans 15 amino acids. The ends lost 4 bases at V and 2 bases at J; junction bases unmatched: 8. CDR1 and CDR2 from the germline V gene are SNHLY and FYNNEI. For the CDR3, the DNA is TGTGCCAGCAGTGTCGAAAGCGGGGATCCCTACGAGCAGTACTTC. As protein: CASSVESGDPYEQYF.

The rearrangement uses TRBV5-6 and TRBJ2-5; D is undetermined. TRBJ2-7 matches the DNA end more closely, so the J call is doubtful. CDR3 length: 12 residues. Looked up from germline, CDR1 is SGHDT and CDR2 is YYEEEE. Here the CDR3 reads CASSSSSYEQYF. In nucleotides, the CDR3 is TGTGCCAGCAGCTCGAGCTCCTACGAGCAGTACTTC.

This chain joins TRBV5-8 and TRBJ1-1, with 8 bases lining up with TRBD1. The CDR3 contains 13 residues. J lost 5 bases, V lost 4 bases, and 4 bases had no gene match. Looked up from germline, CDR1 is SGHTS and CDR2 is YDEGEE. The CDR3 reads CASSRTGYTEAFF. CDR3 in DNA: TGTGCCAGCAGCCGGACAGGGTATACTGAAGCTTTCTTT.

CDR3 region: CATSRDVGTGDPDTQYF. CDR3 nucleotide sequence: TGTGCCACCAGCAGAGATGTAGGGACAGGGGATCCAGATACGCAGTATTTT. This chain uses TRBV15 with TRBJ2-3, with 10 nucleotides matching TRBD1. V shed 0 bases, J shed 4 bases, and the junction held 7 bases outside the gene matches. The CDR3 is 17 residues long. CDR1 and CDR2 (germline): LNHNV, YYDKDF (reference sequence).

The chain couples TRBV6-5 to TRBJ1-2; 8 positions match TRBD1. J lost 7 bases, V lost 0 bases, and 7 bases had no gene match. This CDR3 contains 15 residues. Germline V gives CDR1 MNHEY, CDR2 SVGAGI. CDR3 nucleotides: TGTGCCAGCAGTTACTCGACAGGGGCAGGGTCTGGCTACACCTTC. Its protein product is CASSYSTGAGSGYTF.

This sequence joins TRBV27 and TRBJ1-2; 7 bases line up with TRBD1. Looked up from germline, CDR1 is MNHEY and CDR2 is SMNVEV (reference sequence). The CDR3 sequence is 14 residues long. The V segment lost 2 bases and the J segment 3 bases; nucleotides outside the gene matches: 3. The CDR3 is CASSLTQGDYGYTF. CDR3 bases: TGTGCCAGCAGTTTAACGCAGGGGGACTATGGCTACACCTTC.

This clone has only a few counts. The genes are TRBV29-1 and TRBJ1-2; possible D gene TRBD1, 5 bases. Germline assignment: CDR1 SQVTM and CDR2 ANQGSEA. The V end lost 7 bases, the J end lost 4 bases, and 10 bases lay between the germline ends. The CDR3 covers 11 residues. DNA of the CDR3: TGCAGCGCTGGGGGGAGCTATGGCTACACCTTC. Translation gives CSAGGSYGYTF.

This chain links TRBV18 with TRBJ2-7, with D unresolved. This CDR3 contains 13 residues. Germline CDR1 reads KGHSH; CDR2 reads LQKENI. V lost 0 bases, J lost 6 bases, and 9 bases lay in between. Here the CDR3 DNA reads TGTGCCAGCTCACCACCATCTTCCGGCGAGCAGTACTTC. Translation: CASSPPSSGEQYF.

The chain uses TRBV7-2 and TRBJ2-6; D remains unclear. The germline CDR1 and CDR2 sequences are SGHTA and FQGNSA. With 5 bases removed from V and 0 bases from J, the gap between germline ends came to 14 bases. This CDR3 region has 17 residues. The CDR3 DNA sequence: TGTGCCAGCAGCCTTATCGGGTCGAGCTCTGGGGCCAACGTCCTGACTTTC. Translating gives CASSLIGSSSGANVLTF.

CDR3 amino acids: CASSFPGTGEETQYF. The DNA of the CDR3 is TGCGCCAGCAGCTTCCCCGGGACAGGGGAAGAGACCCAGTACTTC. V and J are TRBV5-1 and TRBJ2-5; the match to TRBD1 covers 10 bases. CDR1 and CDR2 from the germline V gene are SGHRS and YFSETQ. After removal of 2 bases from V and 3 bases from J, the junction contained 4 bases not matched to a gene. The CDR3 loop spans 15 amino acids.

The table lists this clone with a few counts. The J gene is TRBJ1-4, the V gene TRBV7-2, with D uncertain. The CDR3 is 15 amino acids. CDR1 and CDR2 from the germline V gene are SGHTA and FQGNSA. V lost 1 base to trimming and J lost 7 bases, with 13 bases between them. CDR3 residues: CASSLVTRGGEKLFF. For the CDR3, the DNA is TGTGCCAGCAGCTTAGTGACACGGGGAGGTGAAAAACTGTTTTTT.

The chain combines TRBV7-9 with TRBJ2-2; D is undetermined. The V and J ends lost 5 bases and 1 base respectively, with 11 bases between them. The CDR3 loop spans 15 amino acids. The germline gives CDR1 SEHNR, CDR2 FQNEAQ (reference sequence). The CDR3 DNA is TGTGCCAGCAGCCTACGTACAGAGAACACCGGGGAGCTGTTTTTT. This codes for CASSLRTENTGELFF.

The CDR3: CASSHPPVTGPPGEQYF. In nucleotides, the CDR3 is TGTGCCAGCAGCCACCCACCCGTTACAGGGCCCCCGGGCGAGCAGTACTTC. The V gene is TRBV7-9, the J gene TRBJ2-7; D is possibly TRBD1 (6 bases). Trimming shortened V by 5 bases and J by 6 bases, and 26 bases separated the two germline ends. Germline values: CDR1 SEHNR, CDR2 FQNEAQ (reference sequence). The CDR3 loop spans 17 amino acids.

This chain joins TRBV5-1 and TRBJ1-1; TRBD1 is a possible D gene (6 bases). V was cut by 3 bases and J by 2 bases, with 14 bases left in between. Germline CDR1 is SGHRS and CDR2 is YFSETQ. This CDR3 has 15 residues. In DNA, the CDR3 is TGCGCCAGCAGCTACCGGGCAGGGGCTAACACTGAAGCTTTCTTT. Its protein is CASSYRAGANTEAFF. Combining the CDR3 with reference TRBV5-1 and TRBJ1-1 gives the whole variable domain KAGVTQTPRYLIKTRGQQVTLSCSPISGHRSVSWYQQTPGQGLQFLFEYFSETQRNKGNFPGRFSGRQFSNSRSEMNVSTLELGDSALYLCASSYRAGANTEAFFGQGTRLTVV.

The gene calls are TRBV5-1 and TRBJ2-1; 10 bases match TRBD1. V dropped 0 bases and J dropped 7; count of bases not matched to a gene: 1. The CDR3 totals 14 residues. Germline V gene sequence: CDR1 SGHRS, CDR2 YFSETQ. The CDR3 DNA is TGCGCCAGCAGCTTGGGGACAGGGGGTAATGAGCAGTTCTTC. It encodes CASSLGTGGNEQFF.

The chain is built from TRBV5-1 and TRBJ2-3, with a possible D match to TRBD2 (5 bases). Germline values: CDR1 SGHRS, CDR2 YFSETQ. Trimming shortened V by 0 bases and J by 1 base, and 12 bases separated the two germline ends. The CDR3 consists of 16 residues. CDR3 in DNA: TGCGCCAGCAGCTTGGTTGTGGGAGAGGGCACAGATACGCAGTATTTT. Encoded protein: CASSLVVGEGTDTQYF.

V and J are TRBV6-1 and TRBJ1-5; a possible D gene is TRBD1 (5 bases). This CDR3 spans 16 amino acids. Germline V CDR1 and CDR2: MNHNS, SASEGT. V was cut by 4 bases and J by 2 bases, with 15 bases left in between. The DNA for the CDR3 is TGTGCCAGCAGTGGGGGCGGGGGAGTGGGCAATCAGCCCCAGCATTTT. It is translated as CASSGGGGVGNQPQHF.

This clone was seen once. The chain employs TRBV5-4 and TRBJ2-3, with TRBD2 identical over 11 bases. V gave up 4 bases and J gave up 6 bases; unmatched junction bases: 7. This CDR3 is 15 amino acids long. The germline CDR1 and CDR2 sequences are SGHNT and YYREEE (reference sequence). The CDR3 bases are TGTGCCAGCAGCCCCCTAGCGGGGGGCCGGGATACGCAGTATTTT. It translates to CASSPLAGGRDTQYF.

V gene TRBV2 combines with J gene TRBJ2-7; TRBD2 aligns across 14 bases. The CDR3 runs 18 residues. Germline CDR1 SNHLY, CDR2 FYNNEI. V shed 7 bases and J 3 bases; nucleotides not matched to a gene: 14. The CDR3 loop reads CASTPGSTSGRAGYEQYF. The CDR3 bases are TGTGCCAGCACCCCGGGGTCGACTAGCGGGAGGGCGGGCTACGAGCAGTACTTC.

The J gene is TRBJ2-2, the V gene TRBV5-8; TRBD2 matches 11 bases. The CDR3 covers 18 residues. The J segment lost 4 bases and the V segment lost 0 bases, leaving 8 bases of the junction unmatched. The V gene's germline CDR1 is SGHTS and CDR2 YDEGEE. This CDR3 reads CASSLVVTSGGPTGELFF. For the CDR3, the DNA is TGTGCCAGCAGCTTGGTCGTCACTAGCGGGGGACCCACCGGGGAGCTGTTTTTT.